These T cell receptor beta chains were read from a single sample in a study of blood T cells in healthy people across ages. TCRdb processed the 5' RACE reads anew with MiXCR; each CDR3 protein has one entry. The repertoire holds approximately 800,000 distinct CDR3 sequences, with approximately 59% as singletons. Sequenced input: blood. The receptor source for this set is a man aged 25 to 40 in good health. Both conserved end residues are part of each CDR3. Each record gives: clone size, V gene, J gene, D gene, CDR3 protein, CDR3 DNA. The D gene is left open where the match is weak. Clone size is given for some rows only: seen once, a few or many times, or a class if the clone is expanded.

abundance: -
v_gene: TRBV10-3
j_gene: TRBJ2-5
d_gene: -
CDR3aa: CAISAHNQETQYF
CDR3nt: TGTGCCATCAGTGCCCACAACCAAGAGACCCAGTACTTC

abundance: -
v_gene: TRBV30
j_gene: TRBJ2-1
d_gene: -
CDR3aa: CAWSRASYNEQFF
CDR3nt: TGTGCCTGGAGTAGGGCAAGCTACAATGAGCAGTTCTTC

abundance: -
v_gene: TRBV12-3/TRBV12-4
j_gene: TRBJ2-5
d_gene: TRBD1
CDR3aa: CASRDRDYETQYF
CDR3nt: TGTGCCAGCAGGGACAGGGATTATGAGACCCAGTACTTC

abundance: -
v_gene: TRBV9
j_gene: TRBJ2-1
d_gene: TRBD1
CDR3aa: CASSVGQGGNNEQFF
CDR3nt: TGTGCCAGCAGCGTAGGACAGGGGGGGAACAATGAGCAGTTCTTC

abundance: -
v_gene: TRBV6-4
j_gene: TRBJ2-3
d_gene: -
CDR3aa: CASSDLGAGDTQYF
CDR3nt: TGTGCCAGCAGTGACTTGGGGGCAGGGGATACGCAGTATTTT

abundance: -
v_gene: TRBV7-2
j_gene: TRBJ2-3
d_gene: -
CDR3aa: CASSSYSNTQYF
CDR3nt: TGTGCCAGCAGCTCCTATTCCAATACGCAGTATTTT

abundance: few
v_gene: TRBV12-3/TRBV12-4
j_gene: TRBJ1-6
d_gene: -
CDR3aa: CASSLEAGYSPLHF
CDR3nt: TGTGCCAGCAGTTTGGAAGCAGGGTATTCACCCCTCCACTTT

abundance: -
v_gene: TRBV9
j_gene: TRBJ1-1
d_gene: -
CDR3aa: CASSVDGGAPTEAFF
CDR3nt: TGTGCCAGCAGCGTAGACGGGGGGGCCCCGACTGAAGCTTTCTTT

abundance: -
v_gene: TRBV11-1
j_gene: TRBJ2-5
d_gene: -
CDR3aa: CASSSSRGREQYF
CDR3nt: TGTGCCAGCAGCTCCTCGAGAGGTCGGGAGCAGTACTTC

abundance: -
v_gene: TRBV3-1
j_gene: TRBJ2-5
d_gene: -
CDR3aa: CASTRGHQQETQYF
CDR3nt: TGTGCCAGCACCCGGGGACACCAACAAGAGACCCAGTACTTC

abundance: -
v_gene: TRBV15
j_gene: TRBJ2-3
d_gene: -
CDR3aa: CANPGRWSNSTDTQYF
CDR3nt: TGTGCCAATCCGGGACGGTGGTCAAATAGCACAGATACGCAGTATTTT

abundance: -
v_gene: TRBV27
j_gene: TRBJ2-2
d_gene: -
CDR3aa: CASSFGGTGELFF
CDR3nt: TGTGCCAGCAGTTTCGGGGGTACCGGGGAGCTGTTTTTT

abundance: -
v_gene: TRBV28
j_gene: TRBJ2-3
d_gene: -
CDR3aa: CASKIPQSTDTQYF
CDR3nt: TGTGCCAGCAAAATCCCACAGTCCACAGATACGCAGTATTTT

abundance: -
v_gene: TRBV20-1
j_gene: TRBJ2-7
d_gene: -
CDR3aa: CSARDRGGGRGTYEQYF
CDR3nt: TGCAGTGCTAGAGATCGGGGAGGGGGCAGGGGCACCTACGAGCAGTACTTC

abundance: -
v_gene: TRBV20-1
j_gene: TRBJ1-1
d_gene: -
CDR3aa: CSAQANAEAFF
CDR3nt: TGCAGTGCCCAGGCCAACGCTGAAGCTTTCTTT

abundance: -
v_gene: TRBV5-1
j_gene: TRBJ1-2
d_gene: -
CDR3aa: CASSLLTPSYGYTF
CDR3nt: TGCGCCAGCAGCCTCCTGACACCGAGCTATGGCTACACCTTC

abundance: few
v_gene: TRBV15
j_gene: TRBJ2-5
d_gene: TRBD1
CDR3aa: CATGDSSQETQYF
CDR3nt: TGTGCCACGGGGGACAGTTCCCAAGAGACCCAGTACTTC

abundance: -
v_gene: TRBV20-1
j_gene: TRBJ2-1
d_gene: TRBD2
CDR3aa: CSVPTSGGVPFSYNEQFF
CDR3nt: TGCAGTGTCCCGACTAGCGGGGGTGTCCCCTTCTCCTACAATGAGCAGTTCTTC

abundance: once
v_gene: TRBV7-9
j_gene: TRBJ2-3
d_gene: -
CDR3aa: CASSPIITDTQYF
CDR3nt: TGTGCCAGCAGCCCTATAATCACAGATACGCAGTATTTT

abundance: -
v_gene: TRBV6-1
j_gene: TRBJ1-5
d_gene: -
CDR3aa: CASRLTEYSNQPQHF
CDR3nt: TGTGCCAGCAGGCTGACGGAATATAGCAATCAGCCCCAGCATTTT

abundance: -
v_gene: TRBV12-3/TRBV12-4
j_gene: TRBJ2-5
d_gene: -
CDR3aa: CASGKGDTRYF
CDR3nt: TGTGCCAGCGGTAAAGGGGACACCAGGTACTTC

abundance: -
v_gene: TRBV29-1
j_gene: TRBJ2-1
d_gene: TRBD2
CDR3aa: CSVEDPFGEGTYNEQFF
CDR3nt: TGCAGCGTTGAAGATCCGTTTGGGGAGGGGACCTACAATGAGCAGTTCTTC

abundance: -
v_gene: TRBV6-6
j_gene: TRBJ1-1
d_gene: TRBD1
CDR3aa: CASRDRDVTEAFF
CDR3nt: TGTGCCAGCAGAGACAGGGATGTTACTGAAGCTTTCTTT

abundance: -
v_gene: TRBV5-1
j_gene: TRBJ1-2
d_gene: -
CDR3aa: CASSLDRAGSYGYTF
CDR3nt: TGCGCCAGCAGCTTGGATCGGGCCGGCAGCTATGGCTACACCTTC

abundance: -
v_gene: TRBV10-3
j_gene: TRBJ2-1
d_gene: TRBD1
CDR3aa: CAISESGQGAWNEQFF
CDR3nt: TGTGCCATCAGTGAGTCGGGACAGGGGGCTTGGAATGAGCAGTTCTTC

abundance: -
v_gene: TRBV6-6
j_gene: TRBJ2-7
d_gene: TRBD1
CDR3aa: CASRPTGQVSYEQYF
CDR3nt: TGTGCCAGCAGGCCGACGGGACAGGTCTCCTACGAGCAGTACTTC

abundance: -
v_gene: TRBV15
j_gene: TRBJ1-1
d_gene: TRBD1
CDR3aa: CATSSYRGGTEAFF
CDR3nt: TGTGCCACCAGCAGTTACAGGGGAGGCACTGAAGCTTTCTTT

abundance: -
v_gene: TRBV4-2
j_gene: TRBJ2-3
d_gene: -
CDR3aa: CASSQRYSEGIPRYF
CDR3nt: TGTGCCAGCAGCCAACGTTACAGCGAGGGGATACCACGGTATTTT

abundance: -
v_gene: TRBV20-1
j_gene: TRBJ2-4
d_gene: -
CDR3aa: CSARTSGGANIQYF
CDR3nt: TGCAGTGCTAGAACCTCAGGGGGGGCAAACATTCAGTACTTC

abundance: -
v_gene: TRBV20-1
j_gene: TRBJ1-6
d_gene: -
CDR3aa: CSARGNRFNSPLHF
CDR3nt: TGCAGTGCTAGAGGAAATAGATTTAATTCACCCCTCCACTTT

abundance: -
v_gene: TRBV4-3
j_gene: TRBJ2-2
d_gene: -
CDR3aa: CASSQELVQGGYSNTGELFF
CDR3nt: TGCGCCAGCAGCCAGGAATTGGTGCAGGGAGGCTATTCGAACACCGGGGAGCTGTTTTTT

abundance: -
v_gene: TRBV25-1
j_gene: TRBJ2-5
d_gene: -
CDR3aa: CAGSILGGETQYF
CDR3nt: TGTGCCGGCAGTATTCTTGGAGGAGAGACCCAGTACTTC

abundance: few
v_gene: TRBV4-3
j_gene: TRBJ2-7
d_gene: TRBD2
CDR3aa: CASSPLGRGGINEQYF
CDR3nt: TGCGCCAGCAGCCCCCTAGGTCGCGGGGGAATCAACGAGCAGTACTTC

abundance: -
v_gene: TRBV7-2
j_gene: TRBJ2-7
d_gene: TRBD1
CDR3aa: CASSLARGPTYEQYF
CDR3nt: TGTGCCAGCAGCTTAGCAAGGGGGCCGACCTACGAGCAGTACTTC

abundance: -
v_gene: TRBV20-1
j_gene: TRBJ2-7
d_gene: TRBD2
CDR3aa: CSAGGVDEQYF
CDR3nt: TGCAGTGCTGGGGGGGTAGACGAGCAGTACTTC

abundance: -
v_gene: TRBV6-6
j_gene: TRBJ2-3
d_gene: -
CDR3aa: CASSYVKPGGPDTQYF
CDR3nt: TGTGCCAGCAGTTACGTCAAACCCGGGGGCCCAGATACGCAGTATTTT

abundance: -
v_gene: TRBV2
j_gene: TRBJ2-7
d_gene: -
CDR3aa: CASSLDDEQYF
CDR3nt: TGTGCCAGCAGTTTAGACGACGAGCAGTACTTC

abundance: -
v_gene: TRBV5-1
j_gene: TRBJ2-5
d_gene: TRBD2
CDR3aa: CASSLLAGPKETQYF
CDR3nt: TGCGCCAGCAGCTTACTAGCGGGGCCAAAAGAGACCCAGTACTTC

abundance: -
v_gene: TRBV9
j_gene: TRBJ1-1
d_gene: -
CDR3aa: CASSEGRANTEAFF
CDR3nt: TGTGCCAGCAGCGAAGGACGGGCGAACACTGAAGCTTTCTTT

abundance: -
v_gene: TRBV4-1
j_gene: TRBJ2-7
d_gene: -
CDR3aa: CASSQCQGDYEQYF
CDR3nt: TGCGCCAGCAGCCAGTGCCAAGGGGACTACGAGCAGTACTTC

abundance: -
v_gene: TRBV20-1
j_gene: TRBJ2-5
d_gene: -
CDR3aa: CSASRDFAEETQYF
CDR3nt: TGCAGTGCTAGCCGGGACTTTGCAGAGGAGACCCAGTACTTC

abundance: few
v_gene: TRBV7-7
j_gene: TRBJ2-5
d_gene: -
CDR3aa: CASSLEWSNQETQYF
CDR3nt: TGTGCTAGCAGCTTAGAATGGTCAAACCAAGAGACCCAGTACTTC

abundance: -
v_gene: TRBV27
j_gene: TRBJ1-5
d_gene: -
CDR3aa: CASSPQGVYNQPQHF
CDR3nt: TGTGCCAGCAGTCCCCAAGGGGTATACAATCAGCCCCAGCATTTT

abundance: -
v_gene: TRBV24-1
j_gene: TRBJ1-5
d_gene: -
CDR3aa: CATSDSAEGINQPQHF
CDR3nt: TGTGCCACCAGTGATTCGGCGGAGGGGATCAATCAGCCCCAGCATTTT

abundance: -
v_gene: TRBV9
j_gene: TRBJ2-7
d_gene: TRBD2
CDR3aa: CASSVGGLAVTSSYEQYF
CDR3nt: TGTGCCAGCAGCGTAGGGGGACTAGCGGTTACTAGCTCCTACGAGCAGTACTTC

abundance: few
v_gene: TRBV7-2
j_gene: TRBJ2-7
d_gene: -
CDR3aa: CASSPVGREQYF
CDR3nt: TGTGCCAGCAGCCCGGTGGGTCGCGAGCAGTACTTC

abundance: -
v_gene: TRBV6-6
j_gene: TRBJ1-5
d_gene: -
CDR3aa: CASSGVGNQPQHF
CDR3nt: TGTGCCAGTTCAGGGGTAGGCAATCAGCCCCAGCATTTT

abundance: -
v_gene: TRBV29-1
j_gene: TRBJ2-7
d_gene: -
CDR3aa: CSVEIAYEQYF
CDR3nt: TGCAGCGTTGAGATCGCCTACGAGCAGTACTTC

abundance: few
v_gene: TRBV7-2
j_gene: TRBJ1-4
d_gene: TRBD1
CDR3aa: CASSLQFGTGLAKLFF
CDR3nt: TGTGCCAGCAGCTTGCAATTTGGGACAGGGTTGGCAAAACTGTTTTTT

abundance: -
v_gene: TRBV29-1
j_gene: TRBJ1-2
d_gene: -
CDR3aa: CSAQEKPGRGYTF
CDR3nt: TGCAGCGCGCAAGAAAAGCCCGGAAGGGGCTACACCTTC

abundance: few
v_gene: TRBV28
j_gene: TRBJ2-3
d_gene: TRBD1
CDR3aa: CASSWTGLSTDTQYF
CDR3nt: TGTGCCAGCAGTTGGACAGGACTGTCCACAGATACGCAGTATTTT

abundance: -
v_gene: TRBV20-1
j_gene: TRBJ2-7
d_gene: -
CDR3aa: CSARAGFGMKEQYF
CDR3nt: TGCAGTGCTAGAGCTGGGTTCGGGATGAAAGAGCAGTACTTC

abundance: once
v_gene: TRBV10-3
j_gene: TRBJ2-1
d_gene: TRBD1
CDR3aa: CAIRPDRGQGAPEQFF
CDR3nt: TGTGCCATCCGGCCGGATCGGGGGCAGGGGGCTCCTGAGCAGTTCTTC

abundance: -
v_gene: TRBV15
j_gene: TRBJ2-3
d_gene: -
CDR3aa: CATSRDIDTATQYF
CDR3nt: TGTGCCACCAGCAGAGATATAGACACAGCTACGCAGTATTTT